This T cell receptor beta chain was identified during a study of blood T cell repertoires in COVID-19 (dated by TCRdb to the early 2020s). Regarding the research as a whole: The collaborator samples originated in the United States, Italy and Spain and spanned the acute and convalescent phases of COVID-19. The material from the prospective study consisted of cDNA or gDNA derived from T cells, B-cell-depleted T cells, or PBMCs. Deeply sampled blood TCRbeta repertoires from subjects exposed to, actively infected with, or recovered from COVID-19 were included in the dataset. The repertoires were released in a freely available public database meant as a resource for research on the immune response to SARS-CoV-2. The samples were drawn from the first 160 participants of the ongoing ImmuneRACE study and from 1,254 subjects provided by 6 global collaborators. A de-identified subject ID, COVID-19 status, age in years and sex were almost always included in the sample metadata. Where HLA class I and class II types were available, the types were taken from metadata supplied by the sample provider, not from assay-based typing. General findings and caveats noted by the study authors: How much clinical and demographic metadata was included differed by source and by participant, and the metadata was provided uncurated.

In regard to this clone: This clone's antigen is unknown. Per-base quality was not reported, and no clone a single base away is much larger than it.

TCRbeta CDR3 regions were amplified from genomic DNA using the immunoSEQ Assay, a bias-controlled multiplex PCR. In the source study's methods: The number of nucleated cells in each sample was estimated by amplification of reference gene primers within the assay. To quantify the absolute abundance of each unique TCRbeta CDR3 rearrangement, sequence reads were collapsed and filtered. For each sample, productive Simpson clonality was calculated by taking the square root of Simpson's diversity index across productive rearrangements. What TCRdb holds here is the immuneACCESS table cut down to in-frame rearrangements. Part of the clones is not present; checked against another copy, under half of the missing clones reflect an unresolved V gene, and the others are unexplained. V and J calls plus clone size are reproduced from that table; the DNA served to infer D and trimming. This sample holds 100,000 to 150,000 clones; around 87% were observed only once. The ten biggest clones cover more than 3.5% of the sample.

Its CDR3 holds 13 amino acids, cysteine through phenylalanine. Only the CDR3 DNA stays, 39 bases, in frame from base 1. V is cut by 11 bases and J by 7 bases, and the space between the germline ends is 21 bases. The CDR1 and CDR2 encoded by the germline V gene are MNHEY and SVGAGI. Each collaborating institution followed its own protocols to collect whole blood in K2EDTA tubes. Collaborator samples were shipped for TCRbeta analysis as frozen whole blood, isolated PBMCs, or DNA extracted from either sample type. The receptor's source is a woman aged 60-70 years with acute or convalescent COVID-19. This receptor chain uses TRBV6-5 and TRBJ2-7; TRBD2 is a weak D gene call, 7 bases matching. The sequenced sample consisted of peripheral blood. The CDR3 amino acid sequence is: CALRTAGLKEQYF. The nucleotides are TGTGCCCTCAGGACAGCGGGACTGAAAGAGCAGTACTTC.